The T cell receptor beta chain under discussion was sequenced for a study of T-cell reconstitution after alpha-beta-depleted transplantation in children. With regard to this clonotype: The target antigen is unknown.

During its preparation, the TCRbeta library received unique molecular identifiers. MiXCR, applied by TCRdb to the PCR reads, yields one record per CDR3 protein. The sample consists of about 980,000 distinct CDR3 sequences, about 29% of them appearing once. Study-wide findings and caveats: Diversity and T-cell counts at one year after transplant derived mostly from new T cells. Roughly two months post-transplant, alpha-beta T cells reportedly originated from several hundred graft clones that had expanded. The study traced high day-60 TCRbeta diversity in some patients to surviving recipient T cells and thymic progenitors.

Germline V CDR1 and CDR2: MNHNS, SASEGT. The ends were cut back, 5 bases at V and 1 base at J, with 14 bases in the middle. CDR3 length: 16 amino acids. The source of this sequence is a boy in the first two years of life who had a stem cell transplant for SCID, so the T cells may come from the graft donor. The specimen comprised PBMCs, mostly from graft donor cells, sampled 360 days after TCRalphabeta/CD19-depleted stem cell transplant. V is TRBV6-1 and J is TRBJ2-2; D is undetermined. As DNA, the CDR3 is TGTGCCAGCAGTCCCCGGTCATGGGGGAACACCGGGGAGCTGTTTTTT. Amino acids: CASSPRSWGNTGELFF.